These T cell receptor beta chains were read from a single sample in a study of CD8+ T cells in alopecia areata. Clones were sequenced by immunoSEQ multiplex PCR, and TCRdb holds only the in-frame ones, with some missing. The sample records more than 95,000 clones, around two fifths being singletons. The specimen sequenced was CD4+ T cells sorted from blood. The receptors here all came from a human donor with alopecia areata. Both conserved end residues are part of each CDR3. A D gene is named only where the DNA matches it firmly. Part of the rows lack a size; the others show once, few, many or a class for expanded clones.

>TRBD2|14|few|TRBJ2-7|TRBV6-5
CASSRTSAGYEQYF
TGTGCCAGCAGTCGGACTAGCGCGGGGTACGAGCAGTACTTC
>TRBD1|16|few|TRBJ1-5|TRBV29-1
CSVANPGTGLAQPQHF
TGCAGCGTTGCCAACCCCGGGACAGGGTTGGCTCAGCCCCAGCATTTT
>TRBD1|12|.|TRBJ2-1|TRBV2
CASSWTGDEQFF
TGTGCCAGCAGTTGGACAGGGGATGAGCAGTTCTTC
>.|13|.|TRBJ1-6|TRBV29-1
CSVEETVNSPLHF
TGCAGCGTTGAGGAAACGGTAAATTCACCCCTCCACTTT
>TRBD1|13|few|TRBJ2-7|TRBV28
CASSDRVKDEQYF
TGTGCCAGCAGTGACAGGGTGAAGGACGAGCAGTACTTC
>TRBD1|13|.|TRBJ2-2|TRBV30
CARRTGVIGELFF
TGTGCCCGGAGGACAGGAGTGATCGGGGAGCTGTTTTTT
>TRBD2|19|.|TRBJ2-5|TRBV27
CASSSQPPISTSGTETQYF
TGTGCCAGCAGTTCCCAGCCCCCGATCTCGACTAGCGGGACGGAGACCCAGTACTTC
>TRBD2|14|few|TRBJ2-5|TRBV5-4
CASSLRAGGETQYF
TGTGCCAGCAGCTTACGTGCGGGAGGGGAGACCCAGTACTTC
>TRBD2|14|.|TRBJ2-7|TRBV27
CASSLVGGTYEQYF
TGTGCCAGCAGTCTTGTCGGGGGGACCTACGAGCAGTACTTC
>.|11|.|TRBJ1-6|TRBV6-4
CASSDGRGGDF
TGTGCCAGCAGTGACGGCCGGGGTGGAGACTTT
>.|15|.|TRBJ1-5|TRBV30
CAWSHRRGSNQPQHF
TGTGCCTGGAGCCATCGGCGGGGAAGCAATCAGCCCCAGCATTTT
>TRBD1|16|few|TRBJ2-3|TRBV29-1
CSGGGGGTGSTDTQYF
TGCAGCGGAGGGGGAGGGGGGACAGGGTCCACAGATACGCAGTATTTT
>.|14|.|TRBJ2-5|TRBV7-2
CASSSYRSSETQYF
TGTGCCAGCAGCTCTTACCGGTCCTCGGAGACCCAGTACTTC
>.|13|.|TRBJ1-2|TRBV29-1
CSVLSGTNYGYTF
TGCAGCGTTTTGTCTGGGACTAACTATGGCTACACCTTC
>TRBD1|15|few|TRBJ1-2|TRBV28
CASSPPPGQGDGYTF
TGTGCCAGCAGTCCCCCACCGGGACAGGGGGATGGCTACACCTTC
>TRBD1|14|few|TRBJ2-1|TRBV29-1
CSVWEDRGYNEQFF
TGCAGCGTCTGGGAGGACAGGGGCTACAATGAGCAGTTCTTC
>.|14|.|TRBJ1-2|TRBV30
CAWSNPGHREGGTF
TGTGCCTGGAGTAACCCGGGACACCGTGAGGGGGGCACCTTC
>.|14|.|TRBJ2-7|TRBV6-6
CASSYTTGTYEQYF
TGTGCCAGCAGTTACACAACGGGAACCTACGAGCAGTACTTC
>.|18|.|TRBJ2-7|TRBV14
CASSQTVVRGSLPSEQYF
TGTGCCAGCAGCCAAACTGTAGTCCGAGGAAGCCTACCTTCAGAGCAGTACTTC
>.|13|few|TRBJ2-5|TRBV29-1
CSVGGQLQETQYF
TGCAGCGTTGGGGGGCAGCTCCAAGAGACCCAGTACTTC